What follows are 17 T cell receptor beta chains derived from one specimen sequenced in a study of cytomegalovirus exposure and HLA in healthy donors. The PCR made use of 60 Vbeta and 13 Jbeta primers. Libraries were prepared by immunoSEQ multiplex PCR; TCRdb keeps only in-frame clonotypes and omits some of them. The sample comprises about 130,000 clones, over 60% of which are singletons, and approximately 1% rests with the top ten. The sequenced sample was PBMCs. The source of these receptors is a human donor in good health.

This rearrangement joins TRBV29-1 to TRBJ1-1; 9 bases align to TRBD1. The trim removed 6 bases at V and 4 bases at J, leaving 6 bases unmatched. CDR3 length: 13 residues. CDR1 is SQVTM and CDR2 is ANQGSEA in the germline V gene. The chain's CDR3 is CSVQGQGVTEAFF. In DNA, the CDR3 is TGCAGCGTGCAGGGACAGGGAGTCACTGAAGCTTTCTTT.

V gene TRBV7-9 combines with J gene TRBJ1-1; perhaps TRBD1 as D (6 bases). Germline V gene sequence: CDR1 SEHNR, CDR2 FQNEAQ (reference sequence). The V gene lost 2 bases and the J gene lost 4 bases, with 17 bases spanning the gap. The CDR3 spans 16 residues. In DNA form, the CDR3 reads TGTGCCAGCAGCTTATCCCGGACAGCAACTGGCACTGAAGCTTTCTTT. It is translated as CASSLSRTATGTEAFF.

CDR3 sequence: CASSRQTGKSYEQYF. DNA for the CDR3: TGTGCCAGCAGCCGCCAAACCGGGAAATCCTACGAGCAGTACTTC. V and J are TRBV14 and TRBJ2-7; D perhaps matches TRBD2 (5 bases). Trimming left V 4 bases short and J 1 base short, with 14 bases between. The CDR3 has 15 residues. Germline V gene lookup returns CDR1 SGHDN and CDR2 FVKESK.

V is TRBV6-5 and J is TRBJ2-5; 8 bases line up with TRBD1. The CDR3 has 13 amino acids. The germline gives CDR1 MNHEY, CDR2 SVGAGI. V lost 5 bases and J lost 4; bases outside the gene matches: 3. The DNA for the CDR3 is TGTGCCAGCAGTCGGGACAGGATAGAGACCCAGTACTTC. Its protein is CASSRDRIETQYF.

This chain joins TRBV15 and TRBJ1-5; D is ambiguous. The ends were cut back, 1 base at V and 1 base at J, with 14 bases in the middle. The CDR3 contains 17 residues. CDR1 and CDR2 from the germline V gene are LNHNV and YYDKDF (reference sequence). The CDR3 DNA sequence: TGTGCCACCAGCAGAGGAGATTCGTTACCAAGCAATCAGCCCCAGCATTTT. Translated: CATSRGDSLPSNQPQHF.

The genes are TRBV5-6 and TRBJ1-1; perhaps TRBD1 as D (6 bases). This CDR3 contains 16 residues. V lost 6 bases and J 0 bases, leaving 18 bases between the germline ends. Germline-derived CDR1 and CDR2 are SGHDT and YYEEEE. In DNA, the CDR3 is TGTGCCAGCACTCTCCAGGGGCCTTTCATGAACACTGAAGCTTTCTTT. Translated: CASTLQGPFMNTEAFF.

V usage is TRBV9 and J usage is TRBJ2-3, with unresolved D. The CDR3 sequence is 11 residues long. Trimming took off 4 bases at V and 4 bases at J, with 4 bases between the two ends. Germline V gene lookup returns CDR1 SGDLS and CDR2 YYNGEE. CDR3 DNA sequence: TGTGCCAGCAGCATCGCAGATACGCAGTATTTT. It is translated as CASSIADTQYF.

This clone occurred a few times. The chain uses TRBV4-1 and TRBJ1-1; D possibly corresponds to TRBD1 (6 bases). CDR3 length: 15 amino acids. Germline V gene lookup returns CDR1 MGHRA and CDR2 YSYEKL. The V end lost 1 base, the J end lost 3 bases, and 12 bases lay between the germline ends. CDR3 coding DNA: TGCGCCAGCAGCCAAGCGACAGGTTTCGACACTGAAGCTTTCTTT. Its translation: CASSQATGFDTEAFF.

This sequence joins TRBV6-5 and TRBJ2-5, with TRBD1 matching 7 bases. The CDR3 is 13 residues long. Germline CDR1 MNHEY, CDR2 SVGAGI. The J segment lost 1 base and the V segment lost 6 bases, leaving 2 bases of the junction unmatched. The CDR3 bases are TGTGCCAGCAGAGGGGACAGCCAAGAGACCCAGTACTTC. Protein sequence: CASRGDSQETQYF.

Judged by abundance, this clone is medium-sized. The chain uses TRBV6-4 and TRBJ2-2; 7 bases map to TRBD1. V lost 4 bases to trimming and J lost 3 bases; unmatched junction nucleotides: 8. The CDR3 contains 16 residues. The germline V gene encodes CDR1 MRHNA and CDR2 SNTAGT. CDR3 DNA sequence: TGTGCCAGCAGTGCTACAGGGGCCCAACACACCGGGGAGCTGTTTTTT. This gives the protein CASSATGAQHTGELFF.

J is TRBJ1-1 and V is TRBV6-1; a possible D gene is TRBD1 (5 bases). This CDR3 comprises 15 residues. The V gene lost 5 bases and the J gene lost 1 base, with 14 bases spanning the gap. CDR1 is MNHNS and CDR2 is SASEGT in the germline V gene. This CDR3 is CASSNQDKANTEAFF. In DNA, the CDR3 is TGTGCCAGCAGTAACCAGGACAAGGCGAACACTGAAGCTTTCTTT.

This clone is a singleton in its sample. This rearrangement joins TRBV6-5 to TRBJ1-2; TRBD1 matches 7 bases. The CDR3 has 15 residues. Germline V gene lookup returns CDR1 MNHEY and CDR2 SVGAGI. J lost 5 bases, V lost 4 bases, and 10 bases had no gene match. CDR3 DNA sequence: TGTGCCAGCAGTTTTACGACAGGGATCTCTTATGGCTACACCTTC. Protein product: CASSFTTGISYGYTF.

CDR3 in DNA: TGTGCCAGCAGCTTAGAGAGCCTCTACGAGCAGTACTTC. It yields the protein CASSLESLYEQYF. V gene TRBV11-2 combines with J gene TRBJ2-7; D not certain. Germline CDR1 reads SGHAT; CDR2 reads FQNNGV. CDR3 length: 13 residues. Trimming pared 0 bases from V and 3 bases from J, leaving 6 bases between.

The chain has TRBV28 and TRBJ1-4; D ambiguous. The CDR3 extends over 13 amino acids. V lost 8 bases and J 0 bases, leaving 7 bases between the germline ends. CDR1 and CDR2 from the germline V gene are MDHEN and SYDVKM. CDR3 sequence (DNA): TGTGCCAGCCGGCGGTCAACTAATGAAAAACTGTTTTTT. Its translation: CASRRSTNEKLFF.

This clone appeared a few times. This chain connects TRBV28 to TRBJ1-4; the D is unclear. V shed 7 bases and J shed 8 bases, with 14 bases lying between them. The CDR3 contains 13 residues. From germline, CDR1 is MDHEN and CDR2 SYDVKM. For the CDR3, the DNA is TGTGCCAGCAAAAGGGAGGTTGAGGAAAAACTGTTTTTT. It yields the protein CASKREVEEKLFF.

The V and J genes are TRBV18 and TRBJ1-3; TRBD1 matches 9 bases. This CDR3 has 18 residues. Germline V gene sequence: CDR1 KGHSH, CDR2 LQKENI. V shed 6 bases and J 1 base; nucleotides not matched to a gene: 13. CDR3 DNA: TGTGCCAGCTCTCCCACGACTTCACAGGGGGCGTCTGGAAACACCATATATTTT. Protein: CASSPTTSQGASGNTIYF.

This clone was observed a single time. The chain couples TRBV5-1 to TRBJ2-6, with TRBD1 matching 7 bases. With V trimmed by 5 bases and J by 2 bases, 7 bases remained unmatched. Germline CDR1 reads SGHRS; CDR2 reads YFSETQ. The CDR3 extends over 16 amino acids. The CDR3 DNA is TGCGCCAGCAGGGAATCAACAGGGGCTGGGGCCAACGTCCTGACTTTC. Translation: CASRESTGAGANVLTF. Full variable domain (outside the CDR3, taken from reference TRBV5-1 and TRBJ2-6): KAGVTQTPRYLIKTRGQQVTLSCSPISGHRSVSWYQQTPGQGLQFLFEYFSETQRNKGNFPGRFSGRQFSNSRSEMNVSTLELGDSALYLCASRESTGAGANVLTFGAGSRLTVL.